A selection of T cell receptor beta chains follows, all from one sample in a study of blood T cell repertoires in COVID-19. The protocol was immunoSEQ multiplex PCR, while the TCRdb copy is restricted to in-frame clones and leaves out a portion. The table records approximately 93,000 clones, about 75% of them present only once. The source material was peripheral blood. These receptors all stem from a woman of 80 years or more with acute or convalescent COVID-19. Each CDR3 is given with its conserved first and last residue. The order of the fields is V gene, clone size, CDR3 protein. For some rows the clone size is stated as once, few or many, or as a class when expanded; others skip it.

v_call: TRBV3-1/TRBV3-2; clone_size: .; cdr3_aa: CASSLGGAQPQHF
v_call: TRBV25-1; clone_size: many; cdr3_aa: CASSMSERMGEQFF
v_call: TRBV6-1; clone_size: .; cdr3_aa: CASSETRVDEKLFF
v_call: TRBV5-1; clone_size: few; cdr3_aa: CASKMGGGMNTEAFF
v_call: TRBV6-5; clone_size: .; cdr3_aa: CASSYWEGGPLEPQHF
v_call: TRBV15; clone_size: .; cdr3_aa: CATRSLSEDQPQHF
v_call: TRBV27; clone_size: .; cdr3_aa: CASSRQDPSYGYTF
v_call: TRBV24-1; clone_size: .; cdr3_aa: CATGSGNYTDTQYF
v_call: TRBV27; clone_size: .; cdr3_aa: CASSSFYNEQFF
v_call: TRBV28; clone_size: .; cdr3_aa: CASSPGDRGNSPLHF
v_call: TRBV19; clone_size: .; cdr3_aa: CASSPRTSGVINEQFF
v_call: TRBV12-3/TRBV12-4; clone_size: .; cdr3_aa: CASNGQLNTEAFF
v_call: TRBV6-2/TRBV6-3; clone_size: once; cdr3_aa: CASSYSLTSGRAGYEQYF
v_call: TRBV7-2; clone_size: .; cdr3_aa: CASSILGGNEKLFF
v_call: TRBV29-1; clone_size: .; cdr3_aa: CSVVGQLNTEAFF